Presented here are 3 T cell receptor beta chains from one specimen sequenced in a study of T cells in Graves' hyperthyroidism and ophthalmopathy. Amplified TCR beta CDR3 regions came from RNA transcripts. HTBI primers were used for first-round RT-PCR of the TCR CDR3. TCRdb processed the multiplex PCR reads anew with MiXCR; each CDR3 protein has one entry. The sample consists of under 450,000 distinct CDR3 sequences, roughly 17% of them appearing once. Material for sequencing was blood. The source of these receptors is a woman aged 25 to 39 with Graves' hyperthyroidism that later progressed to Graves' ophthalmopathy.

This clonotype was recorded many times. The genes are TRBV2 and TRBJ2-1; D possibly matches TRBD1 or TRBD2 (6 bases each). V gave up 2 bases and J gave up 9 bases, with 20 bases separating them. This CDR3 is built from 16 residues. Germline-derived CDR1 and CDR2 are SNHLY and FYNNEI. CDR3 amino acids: CASSEWVGGSKGEQFF. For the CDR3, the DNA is TGTGCCAGCAGTGAATGGGTAGGGGGGAGTAAGGGTGAGCAGTTCTTC.

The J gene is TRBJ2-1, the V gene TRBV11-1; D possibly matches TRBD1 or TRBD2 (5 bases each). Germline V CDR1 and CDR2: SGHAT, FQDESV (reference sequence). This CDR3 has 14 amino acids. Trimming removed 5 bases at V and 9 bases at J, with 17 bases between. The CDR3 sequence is CASSLSWGITEQFF. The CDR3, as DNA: TGTGCCAGCAGCCTTAGTTGGGGGATCACTGAGCAGTTCTTC.

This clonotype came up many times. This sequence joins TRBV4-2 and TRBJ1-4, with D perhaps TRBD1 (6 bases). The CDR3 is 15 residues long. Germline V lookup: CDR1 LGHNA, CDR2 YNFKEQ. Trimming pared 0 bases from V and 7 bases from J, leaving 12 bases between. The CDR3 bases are TGTGCCAGCAGCCAAGATCGGATCAGGGGTGAAAAACTGTTTTTT. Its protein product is CASSQDRIRGEKLFF.